This TCR beta chain was captured by sequencing in a study of blood T cell repertoires in COVID-19. The repertoire was sequenced with immunoSEQ multiplex PCR; TCRdb's copy has only in-frame clones and lacks some. The sample has more than 300,000 clones; less than 90% are singletons. The ends were cut back, 6 bases at V and 0 bases at J, with 25 bases in the middle. Germline CDR1 SGHDT, CDR2 YYEEEE. The CDR3 runs to 18 residues. Donors of Cohort 3 who recovered were those that had two negative PCRs, clearance, or symptom resolution. The receptor was derived from a woman in her forties or fifties who had recovered from COVID-19. What was sequenced was PBMCs or T cells enriched from blood (not recorded which). The chain has TRBV5-6 and TRBJ2-7; TRBD2 is a possible D gene (6 bases). CDR3 region: CASIKTPVRDGSSYEQYF. The CDR3 DNA follows: TGTGCCAGCATCAAAACCCCGGTCCGGGACGGGAGCTCCTACGAGCAGTACTTC.